The TCR beta chain described here comes from a study of Ad26.COV2.S vaccination and SARS-CoV-2 variants. Overall study: Donor was assigned to the Ad26.COV2.S arm of trial COV1001.

From germline, CDR1 is LNHDA and CDR2 SQIVND (reference sequence). The CDR3 consists of 17 residues. Trimming took off 5 bases at V and 2 bases at J, with 21 bases between the two ends. Treatment noted: roughly 20 received Ad26.COV2.S at low or high dose, single or two shots; 5 received placebo; per-sample allocation not given. Specimens were obtained on day 63 following the first vaccine or placebo injection. Profiling relied on immunoSEQ multiplex PCR, and the TCRdb table lists in-frame clones only, not all of them. This table holds some 290,000 clones, approximately 86% found once. The J gene is TRBJ1-1, the V gene TRBV19; TRBD1 is a possible D gene (5 bases). The source was peripheral blood, collected in a trial of Ad26.COV2.S vaccine versus placebo. This clonotype was sampled from a person between 18 and 59 years old who received the Ad26.COV2.S COVID-19 vaccine or a placebo. The CDR3 protein is CASSYRGATSGNTEAFF. The CDR3 nucleotides read TGTGCCAGTAGTTACCGCGGGGCGACTTCGGGAAACACTGAAGCTTTCTTT.